This is a list of T cell receptor beta chains from one sample in a study of blood T cell repertoires in COVID-19. Libraries were prepared by immunoSEQ multiplex PCR; TCRdb keeps only in-frame clonotypes and omits some of them. In the table there are approximately 100,000 clones, around nine tenths of which are singletons. Sequences were obtained from peripheral blood. These receptors came from a man aged 50 to 59 with acute or convalescent COVID-19. Both conserved end residues are part of each CDR3. Fields, in order: V gene, J gene, clone size, D gene, CDR3 protein, CDR3 DNA. The D gene is left open where the match is weak. Only part of the rows carry a size: once, few, many, or a class if the clone is expanded.

V gene: TRBV6-5; J gene: TRBJ2-2; clone size: .; D gene: TRBD1; CDR3 protein: CASRRQGANTGELFF; CDR3 DNA: TGTGCCAGCAGAAGACAGGGGGCGAACACCGGGGAGCTGTTTTTT
V gene: TRBV5-1; J gene: TRBJ1-1; clone size: few; D gene: .; CDR3 protein: CASSSTGNTEAFF; CDR3 DNA: TGCGCCAGCAGCAGCACAGGGAACACTGAAGCTTTCTTT
V gene: TRBV11-2; J gene: TRBJ2-2; clone size: .; D gene: TRBD2; CDR3 protein: CASSFAAGVTGELFF; CDR3 DNA: TGTGCCAGCAGCTTTGCAGCGGGAGTTACCGGGGAGCTGTTTTTT
V gene: TRBV10-3; J gene: TRBJ1-1; clone size: .; D gene: .; CDR3 protein: CAISESRVRTEAFF; CDR3 DNA: TGTGCCATCAGTGAGTCGAGGGTGCGGACTGAAGCTTTCTTT
V gene: TRBV2; J gene: TRBJ2-1; clone size: .; D gene: TRBD2; CDR3 protein: CASSEGLAHNEQFF; CDR3 DNA: TGTGCCAGCAGTGAGGGACTAGCCCACAATGAGCAGTTCTTC
V gene: TRBV19; J gene: TRBJ1-6; clone size: .; D gene: TRBD1; CDR3 protein: CASSMTGGLTGAYNSPLHF; CDR3 DNA: TGTGCCAGTAGCATGACAGGGGGCTTGACGGGGGCCTATAATTCACCCCTCCACTTT
V gene: TRBV3-1/TRBV3-2; J gene: TRBJ2-7; clone size: .; D gene: .; CDR3 protein: CASSHTSGRYEQYF; CDR3 DNA: TGTGCCAGCAGCCATACCAGCGGGCGCTACGAGCAGTACTTC
V gene: TRBV7-7; J gene: TRBJ2-2; clone size: .; D gene: .; CDR3 protein: CASSPTLSGNTGELFF; CDR3 DNA: TGTGCTAGCAGTCCGACCCTAAGCGGGAACACCGGGGAGCTGTTTTTT
V gene: TRBV2; J gene: TRBJ1-2; clone size: .; D gene: .; CDR3 protein: CASVRQEYGGYTF; CDR3 DNA: TGTGCCAGCGTCAGACAGGAATACGGTGGCTACACCTTC
V gene: TRBV7-9; J gene: TRBJ1-5; clone size: .; D gene: .; CDR3 protein: CASSFAGGNQPQHF; CDR3 DNA: TGTGCCAGCAGCTTCGCAGGGGGCAATCAGCCCCAGCATTTT
V gene: TRBV12-3/TRBV12-4; J gene: TRBJ2-1; clone size: .; D gene: .; CDR3 protein: CASSFGHEQFF; CDR3 DNA: TGTGCCAGCAGTTTCGGTCATGAGCAGTTCTTC
V gene: TRBV5-1; J gene: TRBJ1-1; clone size: .; D gene: TRBD1; CDR3 protein: CASTRQGDSNTEAFF; CDR3 DNA: TGCGCCAGCACCAGACAGGGGGACTCGAACACTGAAGCTTTCTTT
V gene: TRBV11-2; J gene: TRBJ2-7; clone size: .; D gene: .; CDR3 protein: CASSFSDRKGEQYF; CDR3 DNA: TGTGCCAGCAGCTTTAGTGACAGGAAGGGTGAGCAGTACTTC
V gene: TRBV7-2; J gene: TRBJ1-5; clone size: .; D gene: TRBD1; CDR3 protein: CASSLEQGKQPQHF; CDR3 DNA: TGTGCCAGCAGCTTAGAACAGGGGAAGCAGCCCCAGCATTTT
V gene: TRBV11-2; J gene: TRBJ2-5; clone size: .; D gene: TRBD2; CDR3 protein: CASSSSGRNGETQYF; CDR3 DNA: TGTGCCAGCAGCTCTAGCGGGAGGAATGGGGAGACCCAGTACTTC
V gene: TRBV19; J gene: TRBJ1-2; clone size: once; D gene: .; CDR3 protein: CASSIEGLLIGYGYTF; CDR3 DNA: TGTGCCAGTAGTATCGAGGGTCTCTTGATCGGCTATGGCTACACCTTC
V gene: TRBV18; J gene: TRBJ1-2; clone size: .; D gene: .; CDR3 protein: CASSPEYRDNYGYTF; CDR3 DNA: TGTGCCAGCTCACCAGAGTACAGGGATAACTATGGCTACACCTTC
V gene: TRBV7-2; J gene: TRBJ2-2; clone size: few; D gene: TRBD2; CDR3 protein: CASSSPRGSGRSTGELFF; CDR3 DNA: TGTGCCAGCAGCTCCCCTCGGGGAAGCGGGAGAAGTACCGGGGAGCTGTTTTTT
V gene: TRBV9; J gene: TRBJ2-5; clone size: .; D gene: TRBD2; CDR3 protein: CASSPGTSQETQYF; CDR3 DNA: TGTGCCAGCAGCCCGGGGACTAGCCAAGAGACCCAGTACTTC
V gene: TRBV24-1; J gene: TRBJ1-2; clone size: .; D gene: TRBD1; CDR3 protein: CATSDAGGTGGKYGYTF; CDR3 DNA: TGTGCCACCAGTGACGCTGGGGGGACAGGGGGCAAGTATGGCTACACCTTC
V gene: TRBV7-2; J gene: TRBJ1-1; clone size: .; D gene: .; CDR3 protein: CASSIDRNTEAFF; CDR3 DNA: TGTGCCAGCAGCATAGACAGGAACACTGAAGCTTTCTTT
V gene: TRBV6-5; J gene: TRBJ1-3; clone size: .; D gene: TRBD1; CDR3 protein: CASHRGFSGNTIYF; CDR3 DNA: TGTGCCAGTCACAGGGGTTTCTCTGGAAACACCATATATTTT
V gene: TRBV5-1; J gene: TRBJ2-3; clone size: .; D gene: .; CDR3 protein: CASSLLISSTDTQYF; CDR3 DNA: TGCGCCAGCAGCTTACTCATATCTAGCACAGATACGCAGTATTTT
V gene: TRBV7-9; J gene: TRBJ2-1; clone size: .; D gene: .; CDR3 protein: CASSPRLTSYNEQFF; CDR3 DNA: TGTGCCAGCAGCCCAAGACTAACATCCTACAATGAGCAGTTCTTC
V gene: TRBV5-5; J gene: TRBJ1-5; clone size: .; D gene: .; CDR3 protein: CASSLLSGNQPQHF; CDR3 DNA: TGTGCCAGCAGCTTACTTTCAGGTAATCAGCCCCAGCATTTT
V gene: TRBV6-5; J gene: TRBJ2-7; clone size: once; D gene: .; CDR3 protein: CASSYRSVYEQYF; CDR3 DNA: TGTGCCAGCAGTTACAGATCGGTATACGAGCAGTACTTC
V gene: TRBV9; J gene: TRBJ1-1; clone size: once; D gene: .; CDR3 protein: CASGHRVDTEAFF; CDR3 DNA: TGTGCCAGCGGGCACAGGGTGGACACTGAAGCTTTCTTT
V gene: TRBV18; J gene: TRBJ2-2; clone size: .; D gene: .; CDR3 protein: CASSPQSAANTGELFF; CDR3 DNA: TGTGCCAGCTCACCACAGTCGGCGGCGAACACCGGGGAGCTGTTTTTC
V gene: TRBV10-2; J gene: TRBJ2-1; clone size: .; D gene: .; CDR3 protein: CASSESTGRRQFF; CDR3 DNA: TGCGCCAGCAGTGAGTCGACGGGGAGGCGGCAGTTCTTC
V gene: TRBV19; J gene: TRBJ2-7; clone size: .; D gene: .; CDR3 protein: CASSIQASSYEQYF; CDR3 DNA: TGTGCCAGTAGTATCCAGGCCAGCTCCTACGAGCAGTACTTC
V gene: TRBV9; J gene: TRBJ1-2; clone size: .; D gene: .; CDR3 protein: CASSVSANYGYTF; CDR3 DNA: TGTGCCAGCAGCGTATCAGCTAACTATGGCTACACCTTC
V gene: TRBV5-1; J gene: TRBJ2-7; clone size: .; D gene: TRBD1; CDR3 protein: CASSRTGAYEQYF; CDR3 DNA: TGCGCCAGCAGTCGCACAGGGGCCTACGAGCAGTACTTC
V gene: TRBV18; J gene: TRBJ2-7; clone size: few; D gene: TRBD2; CDR3 protein: CASSPSGTSDEQYF; CDR3 DNA: TGTGCCAGCTCACCCTCCGGGACTAGCGACGAGCAGTACTTC